This TCR beta chain was obtained from a study of beta chain features in type 1 diabetes. Study-level points and caveats: People with Type 1 diabetes carried modestly yet significantly shorter TCRB CDR3s in all four CD4+ subsets. PCR might favor shorter templates, equally in patients and controls.

Trimming took 6 bases from V and 4 from J, leaving 9 bases between them. There are 13 residues in the CDR3. From germline, CDR1 is SNHLY and CDR2 FYNNEI. As for this clone: The target antigen is unknown.

Of the isolated RNA, all was reverse transcribed, and so the sequenced material was expressed TCRB transcripts. Assay used: immunoSEQ multiplex PCR; TCRdb lists only in-frame clones, some missing. The table lists about 120,000 clones, 17% of them singletons. V usage is TRBV2 and J usage is TRBJ1-4; D uncertain. The TCR was taken from a man aged 18 to 30 with type 1 diabetes. Sequencing was performed on central memory CD4+ T cells from blood. The CDR3 region has the DNA TGTGCCAGCAGCCCCGGGCATAATGAAAAACTGTTTTTT. It is translated as CASSPGHNEKLFF.